This is a list of T cell receptor beta chains from one sample in a study of CD8 T cells in Susac syndrome. Each CDR3 protein gets one entry after TCRdb re-called the immunoSEQ multiplex PCR reads with MiXCR. The table lists some 450,000 distinct CDR3 sequences, more than 80% of them singletons. Sequencing was done on a sample of CD8+ T cells from PBMCs. The source of these receptors is a human donor with multiple sclerosis. Both conserved end residues are part of each CDR3. D genes are given only for firm matches. The listing skips clone size in some rows; elsewhere it reads once, few, many or a size class.

d_gene	abundance	v_gene	j_gene	CDR3aa	CDR3nt
NA	NA	TRBV11-2	TRBJ2-2	CASSLALMNTGELFF	TGTGCCAGCAGCTTAGCCCTTATGAACACCGGGGAGCTGTTTTTT
TRBD2	NA	TRBV5-4	TRBJ2-3	CASSLIPSGGADTQYF	TGTGCCAGCAGCTTAATCCCCAGCGGGGGGGCAGATACGCAGTATTTT
NA	NA	TRBV5-1	TRBJ1-1	CASSPEPGDTEAFF	TGCGCCAGCAGCCCAGAACCGGGGGACACTGAAGCTTTCTTT
NA	NA	TRBV2	TRBJ2-5	CASHDRGGQETQYF	TGTGCCAGCCATGACAGGGGAGGGCAAGAGACCCAGTACTTC
NA	NA	TRBV5-6	TRBJ2-2	CASSTANTGELFF	TGTGCCAGCAGCACCGCGAACACCGGGGAGCTGTTTTTT
NA	NA	TRBV5-1	TRBJ1-2	CASSGYRESSNYGYTF	TGCGCCAGCAGCGGATACAGGGAGTCGAGCAACTATGGCTACACCTTC
NA	NA	TRBV25-1	TRBJ1-1	CASRPLGAEAFF	TGTGCCAGCAGACCCCTCGGGGCTGAAGCTTTCTTT
NA	NA	TRBV7-9	TRBJ2-5	CASSLGGTAQETQYF	TGTGCCAGCAGCTTAGGAGGTACAGCACAAGAGACCCAGTACTTC
TRBD2	NA	TRBV27	TRBJ2-7	CASSFLAGGNYEQYF	TGTGCCAGCAGTTTCCTAGCGGGGGGGAACTACGAGCAGTACTTC
TRBD1	NA	TRBV5-4	TRBJ1-5	CASSAGTGEFQPQHF	TGTGCCAGCAGCGCCGGGACAGGGGAGTTTCAGCCCCAGCATTTT
NA	NA	TRBV4-1	TRBJ2-7	CASSQLFASDSSYEQYF	TGCGCCAGCAGCCAACTTTTCGCTAGCGATAGCTCCTACGAGCAGTACTTC
NA	once	TRBV4-1	TRBJ1-5	CASSRENDDNQPQHF	TGCGCCAGCAGCCGGGAGAATGATGACAATCAGCCCCAGCATTTT
TRBD1	NA	TRBV19	TRBJ2-7	CASSIAQGDLSYEQYF	TGTGCCAGTAGTATTGCACAGGGGGACCTCTCCTACGAGCAGTACTTC
NA	NA	TRBV29-1	TRBJ1-3	CSVRLSSGNTIYF	TGCAGCGTGAGACTCAGCTCTGGAAACACCATATATTTT
NA	NA	TRBV4-1	TRBJ1-4	CASSQDAEKLFF	TGCGCCAGCAGCCAAGATGCCGAGAAACTGTTTTTT
NA	NA	TRBV6-5	TRBJ1-3	CASSYVVGSTQSSGNTIYF	TGTGCCAGCAGTTACGTGGTTGGGTCGACACAGAGCTCTGGAAACACCATATATTTT
NA	NA	TRBV6-1	TRBJ2-3	CASVGWVVTSTDTQYF	TGTGCCAGCGTCGGTTGGGTAGTCACTAGCACAGATACGCAGTATTTT
TRBD1	NA	TRBV28	TRBJ2-1	CASYTSQGAFYNEQFF	TGTGCCAGCTATACGTCACAGGGGGCCTTCTACAATGAGCAGTTCTTC
NA	NA	TRBV5-1	TRBJ1-4	CASSPRSGLPANEKLFF	TGCGCCAGCAGCCCGAGATCAGGGTTGCCGGCTAATGAAAAACTGTTTTTT
NA	once	TRBV28	TRBJ2-1	CASGKGTSRGHEQFF	TGTGCCAGCGGCAAAGGGACGTCCCGGGGTCATGAGCAGTTCTTC
NA	NA	TRBV25-1	TRBJ1-1	CASSEFYPGTEAFF	TGTGCCAGCAGTGAATTTTATCCAGGGACTGAAGCTTTCTTT
NA	NA	TRBV5-4	TRBJ1-1	CASSFVMNTEAFF	TGTGCCAGCAGCTTTGTCATGAACACTGAAGCTTTCTTT
TRBD2	NA	TRBV7-9	TRBJ2-3	CASGPAGGPGDTQYF	TGTGCCAGCGGGCCGGCGGGAGGGCCCGGAGATACGCAGTATTTT
TRBD1	NA	TRBV4-1	TRBJ1-5	CASSLIPGQGGDQPQHF	TGCGCCAGCAGCCTCATACCGGGACAGGGGGGAGATCAGCCCCAGCATTTT
NA	NA	TRBV11-2	TRBJ2-1	CASSLKFADPLYNEQFF	TGTGCCAGCAGCTTAAAATTTGCTGACCCTCTCTACAATGAGCAGTTCTTC
TRBD1	NA	TRBV12-3/TRBV12-4	TRBJ2-5	CASRPHTGVQETQYF	TGTGCCAGCAGACCCCACACAGGGGTTCAAGAGACCCAGTACTTC
NA	NA	TRBV27	TRBJ2-7	CASSFGGGVANEYF	TGTGCCAGCAGTTTTGGGGGGGGCGTAGCTAATGAGTACTTC
NA	NA	TRBV6-1	TRBJ2-3	CAGQQGWDTDTQYF	TGTGCCGGACAACAGGGATGGGACACAGATACGCAGTATTTT
NA	NA	TRBV6-5	TRBJ2-5	CASSYSSTGRKGDQETQYF	TGTGCCAGCAGTTACTCCTCAACGGGGCGGAAGGGTGACCAAGAGACCCAGTACTTC